In its sample, the clone carrying this TCR beta chain was seen a few times. This specimen belongs to a study of blood T cell repertoires in COVID-19. This CDR3 region has 15 residues. Germline CDR1 and CDR2: SGHRS and YFSETQ. V shed 3 bases, J shed 1 base, and the junction held 3 bases outside the gene matches. Method: immunoSEQ multiplex PCR; TCRdb's copy keeps in-frame clones and lacks some. The sample records tens of thousands of clones, about 85% being singletons. The receptor comes from a male donor with acute or convalescent COVID-19. The chain joins TRBV5-1 to TRBJ1-3; 8 bases align to TRBD1. Source material: peripheral blood. The CDR3 loop is CASSSRQGSGNTIYF. In nucleotides, the CDR3 is TGCGCCAGCAGCTCACGACAGGGGTCTGGAAACACCATATATTTT. The full variable domain, rest sourced from reference TRBV5-1 and TRBJ1-3, is KAGVTQTPRYLIKTRGQQVTLSCSPISGHRSVSWYQQTPGQGLQFLFEYFSETQRNKGNFPGRFSGRQFSNSRSEMNVSTLELGDSALYLCASSSRQGSGNTIYFGEGSWLTVV.